The clone carrying this T cell receptor beta chain is labeled as medium-sized. The antigen is undetermined. Constant-region reverse primers amplified full-length variable regions, followed by semi-nested Nested Universal Primer A PCR. Via MiXCR, TCRdb re-called the 5' RACE reads, giving one row per CDR3 protein. The table shows roughly 57,000 distinct CDR3 sequences, with about 20% occurring only once. The sorted Tregs were CD4+CD25+CD127-/low cells. Study-wide results and limits: The larger cohort examined one V-J beta rearrangement, not whole repertoires.

This clonotype originated in a female donor with breast cancer. Sequenced input: tumor-infiltrating Tregs sorted from the breast tumor.

The CDR3 here is CASSYSTSGREEQYF. The CDR3 DNA follows: TGTGCCAGCAGTTACTCAACTAGCGGGAGAGAAGAGCAGTACTTC. The rearrangement uses TRBV6-5 and TRBJ2-7, with 11 bases aligning to TRBD2. Germline CDR1 reads MNHEY; CDR2 reads SVGAGI. CDR3 length equals 15 residues. Trimming took 0 bases from V and 7 from J; bases not matched to a gene: 5.